Below, 23 T cell receptor beta chains from the same sample are listed, as sequenced in a study of tumor-infiltrating lymphocytes in primary liver carcinoma. The authors made TCR beta cDNA from approximately 490 ng total RNA with a constant-region primer. The TCR beta library was amplified through three nested multiplex PCR rounds in a modified ARM-PCR procedure. The first two PCR rounds, roughly 10 cycles each, used TRBV1-TRBV30 forward primers and a C-beta reverse primer. TCRdb re-derived calls from the multiplex PCR reads in MiXCR, one entry per CDR3 protein. The sample comprises approximately 330,000 distinct CDR3 sequences, around 60% of which are singletons, and approximately 5.9% rests with the top ten. RNA isolated from unsorted whole blood supplied the blood RNA, with germline DNA also extracted. Sequenced: peripheral blood. The receptor source for this set is a man aged 35 to 55 with primary liver carcinoma and hepatitis B virus infection.

Details on this clonotype: A read error may be the cause here, since a much bigger clone is one base away. For the CDR3, the DNA is TGTGCCAGCCGTTTAGGAGACTATCGAGATACGCAGTATTTT. Residues: CASRLGDYRDTQYF. The genes are TRBV28 and TRBJ2-3; weak D call: TRBD2 (5 bases). The CDR3 spans 14 residues. Germline V gene data show CDR1 as MDHEN and CDR2 as SYDVKM.

This clonotype has just one count. Given a much more abundant clone one base away, this may be a read error. CDR3 DNA: TGTGCCAGCAGCCCACGTCAGACCGGGACATGGTTATACGAGCAGTACTTC. Encoded protein: CASSPRQTGTWLYEQYF. The chain employs TRBV5-5 and TRBJ2-7; perhaps TRBD1 as D (6 bases). The CDR3 spans 17 residues. The V end lost 4 bases, the J end lost 4 bases, and 24 bases lay between the germline ends. Germline CDR1 is SGHKS and CDR2 is YYEKEE (reference sequence).

On this clonotype itself: The CDR3 does not close with the conserved phenylalanine or tryptophan, likely indicating a read error. The rearrangement joins TRBV11-2 to TRBJ2-5; 8 positions match TRBD2. V was pared by 0 bases and J by 5 bases, with 11 bases of the junction left unmatched. CDR1 is SGHAT, CDR2 FQNNGV, per germline. This CDR3 is built from 17 residues. The CDR3, as DNA: TGTGCCAGCAGCTTAGAGGGAGCGACTAGCGCGGCGGAGACCCAGTACATC. Translating it yields CASSLEGATSAAETQYI.

V usage is TRBV20-1 and J usage is TRBJ2-5; the match to TRBD2 covers 10 bases. CDR3 length: 17 residues. J gave up 4 bases and V 1 base, and 12 bases lay outside the gene matches. Per the germline V gene, CDR1 is DFQATT and CDR2 is SNEGSKA (reference sequence). In nucleotides, the CDR3 is TGCAGTGCTAGAGCTGAAGGACTAGCGGAACTGCGAGAGACCCAGTACTTC. This codes for CSARAEGLAELRETQYF.

With regard to this clonotype: One base away lies a much larger clone, so this may be a sequencing read error. The gene calls are TRBV5-5 and TRBJ1-5, with a tentative D call TRBD1 (6 bases). Germline CDR1 SGHKS, CDR2 YYEKEE (reference sequence). The CDR3 covers 15 residues. The CDR3 sequence: CANSLEGTTNQPQHF. The CDR3 nucleotides are TGTGCCAACAGCTTGGAGGGGACAACCAATCAGCCCCAGCATTTT.

This clonotype was seen more than once but under ten times. One junction end does not reproduce the germline sequence, and a read error may be involved. The gene calls are TRBV25-1 and TRBJ1-4; 8 bases are shared with TRBD1. Looked up from germline, CDR1 is MGHDK and CDR2 is SYGVNS. The CDR3 covers 14 residues. The DNA for the CDR3 is TGTGCCAGCAGTGAACAGGGGGCTAATGAAGAACTGTTTTTT. It codes for CASSEQGANEELFF.

V usage is TRBV19 and J usage is TRBJ1-5, with D possibly TRBD1 on 5 matching bases. Germline V CDR1 and CDR2: LNHDA, SQIVND (reference sequence). V was trimmed by 7 bases and J by 4 bases, leaving 14 bases between them. CDR3 size: 14 residues. The CDR3 sequence is CASNTGGPNQPQHF. CDR3 in DNA: TGTGCCAGTAACACCGGGGGTCCGAATCAGCCCCAGCATTTT.

A note on this clonotype: The conserved phenylalanine or tryptophan is not found at the CDR3 terminus, so this likely reflects a read error. The chain uses TRBV5-6 and TRBJ2-1, with 8 positions matching TRBD1. The CDR3 runs 20 residues. Germline V CDR1 and CDR2: SGHDT, YYEEEE. CDR3: CASSLVGRVVDREKYIEQFL. The CDR3 region has the DNA TGTGCCAGCAGCTTGGTAGGTCGGGTTGTGGACAGGGAAAAATACATTGAGCAGTTCCTC.

The CDR3: CASSVGTSGDRDEQFF. In DNA form, the CDR3 reads TGTGCCAGCAGCGTCGGGACTAGCGGGGATAGGGATGAGCAGTTCTTC. V is TRBV11-2 and J is TRBJ2-1; TRBD2 matches 13 bases. The length of the CDR3 is 16 residues. The trim removed 5 bases at V and 8 bases at J, leaving 9 bases unmatched. Germline-derived CDR1 and CDR2 are SGHAT and FQNNGV.

The rearrangement uses TRBV12-3 or TRBV12-4 and TRBJ2-3; 9 positions agree with TRBD2. V lost 5 bases and J lost 14; bases outside the gene matches: 5. The CDR3 is 11 amino acids. The CDR3 loop is CASSPGTSPYF. The CDR3 nucleotides are TGTGCCAGCAGTCCCGGGACTAGCCCGTATTTT.

As to this clonotype: A much larger clone is a single base away; this may be a read error. The V call is TRBV10-3, the J call TRBJ1-2; tentative D call: TRBD1 (5 bases). The germline CDR1 and CDR2 sequences are ENHRY and SYGVKD. V dropped 6 bases and J dropped 3 bases, with 20 bases sitting between them. The CDR3 loop spans 16 amino acids. The CDR3 coding sequence is TGTGCCATCAGGTACATAGGGACCGTCCTTGACTATGGCTACACCTTC. Its translation is CAIRYIGTVLDYGYTF.

This clonotype appeared once. The chain carries TRBV11-2 and TRBJ2-1; 11 nucleotides align to TRBD2. The CDR3 loop spans 15 amino acids. Per germline, CDR1 SGHAT and CDR2 FQNNGV. The V and J ends lost 4 bases and 8 bases, in that order; junction bases with no gene match: 7. CDR3 DNA: TGTGCCAGCAGCTCACTAGCGGGGGTTCACGATGAGCAGTTCTTC. It codes for CASSSLAGVHDEQFF.

There are many counts of this clonotype. V usage is TRBV4-1 and J usage is TRBJ2-5; D is uncertain. Trimming removed 0 bases at V and 5 bases at J, with 10 bases between. The CDR3 has 14 residues. CDR1 MGHRA and CDR2 YSYEKL come from the germline V gene. The CDR3 coding sequence is TGCGCCAGCAGCCAAGAAGACCAAAGGGAGACCCAGTACTTC. Protein sequence: CASSQEDQRETQYF.

A note on this clonotype: One base away lies a much larger clone, so this may be a sequencing read error. Likely a read error: the CDR3 ends without its conserved phenylalanine or tryptophan. The chain joins TRBV12-3 or TRBV12-4 to TRBJ1-1, with D uncertain. This CDR3 spans 14 amino acids. V was trimmed by 1 base and J by 1 base, leaving 7 bases between them. The CDR3 region has the DNA TGTGCCAGCAGTTTAGGGAACGCGAACACTGAAGCTTTCCTT. It translates to CASSLGNANTEAFL.

The J gene is TRBJ2-7, the V gene TRBV15; no clear D. This CDR3 is built from 14 residues. Per germline, CDR1 LNHNV and CDR2 YYDKDF (reference sequence). The V end was cut by 5 bases, the J end by 6 bases, with 17 bases between. CDR3 nucleotides: TGTGCCACCAGCGGGATAGACGCAACGAGCGAGCAGTACTTC. Its translation is CATSGIDATSEQYF.

Comments on this clonotype: Because the CDR3's place on the DNA is in doubt, the DNA is left out and the CDR3 is given as listed by TCRdb. The chain combines TRBV30 with TRBJ1-6; the table's D call of TRBD1 was not tested on the DNA. Germline-derived CDR1 and CDR2 are GTSNPN and SVGIG (reference sequence). The CDR3 is 14 amino acids in total, end residues counted. The CDR3 spells CAWNVGQGTSPLDF.

This clonotype turned up a few times. A junction end diverges from the germline sequence, so it may reflect a read error. CDR3 protein: CAGSLGTGSYEQYF. The CDR3 region has the DNA TGTGCCGGCAGCTTAGGGACAGGGTCCTACGAGCAGTACTTC. The chain employs TRBV7-9 and TRBJ2-7; 9 positions agree with TRBD1. This CDR3 is 14 amino acids long. Germline CDR1 reads SEHNR; CDR2 reads FQNEAQ (reference sequence).

This clonotype was detected ten times or more. This sequence joins TRBV11-2 and TRBJ2-7; D is possibly TRBD2 (5 bases). The CDR3 length is 14 residues. The germline V gene has CDR1 SGHAT and CDR2 FQNNGV. Trimming shortened V by 6 bases and J by 0 bases, and 12 bases separated the two germline ends. The CDR3 DNA reads TGTGCCAGCAGACCCAGCGGAAGCTCCTACGAGCAGTACTTC. This gives the protein CASRPSGSSYEQYF. The full variable domain, rest sourced from reference TRBV11-2 and TRBJ2-7, is EAGVAQSPRYKIIEKRQSVAFWCNPISGHATLYWYQQILGQGPKLLIQFQNNGVVDDSQLPKDRFSAERLKGVDSTLKIQPAKLEDSAVYLCASRPSGSSYEQYFGPGTRLTVT.

In regard to this clonotype: A much larger clone differs by one base, so this may be a read error. The J gene is TRBJ2-5, the V gene TRBV14; 9 bases map to TRBD1. The CDR3 is made up of 16 amino acids. Per the germline V gene, CDR1 is SGHDN and CDR2 is FVKESK. CDR3 DNA sequence: TGTGCCGGCAGCCGAATCACAGGGGGCAGGCAAGAGACCCAGTACTTC. Its translation: CAGSRITGGRQETQYF.

This clonotype has only one observation. At one boundary the junction diverges from the germline segment, which might be a read error. The chain joins TRBV11-2 to TRBJ1-2, with D possibly matching TRBD1 (6 bases). The CDR3 contains 15 residues. CDR1 and CDR2 (germline): SGHAT, FQNNGV. CDR3 nucleotides: TGTGTCAGCACCTTGAGGCGACAGGACGCGGGGGGCTACACCTTC. This encodes CVSTLRRQDAGGYTF.

A single count supports this clonotype. This sequence may be a read error, since a much larger clone differs from it by one base. V gene TRBV4-2 combines with J gene TRBJ2-5; no clear D gene. Germline V gives CDR1 LGHNA, CDR2 YNFKEQ. CDR3 length equals 14 residues. The CDR3 loop reads CASSQVDAQETRYF. The CDR3 DNA reads TGTGCCAGCAGCCAAGTCGATGCCCAAGAGACCCGGTACTTC.

Note on this clonotype: Just one base apart from a much larger clone, this may be a read error. This chain uses TRBV10-3 with TRBJ2-7, with a possible D match to TRBD2 (5 bases). CDR1 and CDR2 from the germline V gene are ENHRY and SYGVKD. The CDR3 contains 12 residues. In nucleotides, the CDR3 is TGTGCCATCAGGGACTCCACCTACAAGCAGTACTTC. It is translated as CAIRDSTYKQYF.

The table lists this clonotype with a few counts. V is TRBV28 and J is TRBJ1-4; TRBD1 matches 12 bases. After removal of 4 bases from V and 7 bases from J, the junction contained 7 bases not matched to a gene. CDR3 length equals 16 residues. Germline lookup yields CDR1 MDHEN and CDR2 SYDVKM. The CDR3 DNA is TGTGCCAGCAGTTCCACCGGGACAGGGGGCTTTGAAAAACTGTTTTTT. Encoded protein: CASSSTGTGGFEKLFF.